A selection of T cell receptor beta chains follows, all from one sample in a study of post-analysis software for immune sequencing data. MiXCR, applied by TCRdb to the PCR reads, yields one record per CDR3 protein. The sample shows about 560,000 distinct CDR3 sequences, roughly 45% of them seen only once. Sequencing was carried out using blood. All receptors come from a girl between 10 and 17 years old with multiple sclerosis. CDR3s include the opening cysteine and the closing phenylalanine or tryptophan. A D gene is named only where the DNA matches it firmly. Clone size is stated in some rows and not others, as once, few, many or a class when expanded.

.,TRBJ1-5,16,.,TRBV6-1,TGTGCCAGCATCCCCCAGGACAGAGTAACTAATCAGCCCCAGCATTTT,CASIPQDRVTNQPQHF
.,TRBJ2-7,11,.,TRBV12-3/TRBV12-4,TGTGCCAGCGGCCGGGTGGACGAGCAGTACTTC,CASGRVDEQYF
.,TRBJ1-2,19,few,TRBV4-1,TGCGCCAGCAGCCAACTTCCTTCCCCCGGGGCAGCTTCTCGCTATGGCTACACCTTC,CASSQLPSPGAASRYGYTF
.,TRBJ1-5,14,.,TRBV6-1,TGTGCCAGCAGTGAGTCCCCGGGCGGTCAGCCCCAGCATTTT,CASSESPGGQPQHF
.,TRBJ2-1,15,.,TRBV7-2,TGTGCCAGCAGCTATGCCTCAGCCAGGGTGAATGAGCAGTTCTTC,CASSYASARVNEQFF
.,TRBJ2-7,15,.,TRBV12-3/TRBV12-4,TGTGCCAGCACCCTCAGGAGTGGACCCGCCTACGAGCAGTACTTC,CASTLRSGPAYEQYF
TRBD1,TRBJ1-2,14,once,TRBV12-3/TRBV12-4,TGTGCCAGCAACAGACAGGGAGTCGGCTATGGCTACACCTTC,CASNRQGVGYGYTF
TRBD2,TRBJ2-1,18,few,TRBV5-1,TGCGCCAGCAGCTTGTTTGAGGTGAGGACTAGCGGGAGAAATGAGCAGTTCTTC,CASSLFEVRTSGRNEQFF
.,TRBJ2-5,14,.,TRBV7-8,TGTGCCAGCAGCTTAGCGGGAGATCGGGAGACCCAGTACTTC,CASSLAGDRETQYF
.,TRBJ1-6,12,once,TRBV25-1,TGTGCCAGCAGTGAATGGAGTTCACCCCTCCACTTT,CASSEWSSPLHF
TRBD2,TRBJ2-3,14,.,TRBV2,TGTGCCAGCAGTAGGACTAGCAGGACAGATACGCAGTATTTT,CASSRTSRTDTQYF
.,TRBJ2-5,14,few,TRBV4-1,TGCGCCAGCAGCCAAGGTCCCAGCGAAGAGACCCAGTACTTC,CASSQGPSEETQYF
TRBD1,TRBJ2-7,14,.,TRBV5-1,TGCGCCAGCAGCTTGGAGGGGGCTACCTACGAGCAGTACTTC,CASSLEGATYEQYF
.,TRBJ2-1,12,.,TRBV6-1,TGTGCCAGCAGTGACCTTACATATGAGCAGTTCTTC,CASSDLTYEQFF
.,TRBJ2-7,14,.,TRBV7-9,TGTGCCAGCAGCGAGGACTACCGCTCCTACGAGCAGTACTTC,CASSEDYRSYEQYF
.,TRBJ1-2,12,.,TRBV30,TGTGCCTGGAGTACCGGTAACTATGGCCACACCTTC,CAWSTGNYGHTF
.,TRBJ2-1,14,.,TRBV5-1,TGCGCCAGCAGCTTGGGATCGCGGAGCTCTCAGCAGTTCTTC,CASSLGSRSSQQFF
.,TRBJ2-1,15,.,TRBV27,TGTGCCAGCAGGGGAGGGGGAATGATGTACAATGAGCAGTTCTTC,CASRGGGMMYNEQFF
TRBD2,TRBJ2-7,13,few,TRBV20-1,TGCAGTGCTAGGCCCGGGACTAGCTACGAGCAGTACTTC,CSARPGTSYEQYF
TRBD1,TRBJ1-6,15,.,TRBV20-1,TGCAGTGGCCTAGATCCGTGGGACAGGGGTTCACCCCTCCACTTT,CSGLDPWDRGSPLHF
.,TRBJ1-5,16,.,TRBV15,TGTGCCACCAGCAGAGATTATGCAGGAGGTGAACAGCCCCAGCATTTT,CATSRDYAGGEQPQHF
.,TRBJ2-5,14,many,TRBV7-2,TGTGCCAGCAGCTTAGGGGCCGGACAAGAGACCCAGTACTTC,CASSLGAGQETQYF
TRBD2,TRBJ2-3,14,few,TRBV10-3,TGTGCCATTCGAACTAGCGGGGGCACAGATACGCAGTATTTT,CAIRTSGGTDTQYF
TRBD1,TRBJ2-1,17,.,TRBV12-3/TRBV12-4,TGTGCCAGCAGCTTGCGGGGACAGGGACTTCCCTACAATGAGCAGTTCTTC,CASSLRGQGLPYNEQFF
.,TRBJ1-1,13,.,TRBV6-5,TGTGCCAGCAGGCAGGGTAGTACCCAGGGAGCTTTCTTT,CASRQGSTQGAFF